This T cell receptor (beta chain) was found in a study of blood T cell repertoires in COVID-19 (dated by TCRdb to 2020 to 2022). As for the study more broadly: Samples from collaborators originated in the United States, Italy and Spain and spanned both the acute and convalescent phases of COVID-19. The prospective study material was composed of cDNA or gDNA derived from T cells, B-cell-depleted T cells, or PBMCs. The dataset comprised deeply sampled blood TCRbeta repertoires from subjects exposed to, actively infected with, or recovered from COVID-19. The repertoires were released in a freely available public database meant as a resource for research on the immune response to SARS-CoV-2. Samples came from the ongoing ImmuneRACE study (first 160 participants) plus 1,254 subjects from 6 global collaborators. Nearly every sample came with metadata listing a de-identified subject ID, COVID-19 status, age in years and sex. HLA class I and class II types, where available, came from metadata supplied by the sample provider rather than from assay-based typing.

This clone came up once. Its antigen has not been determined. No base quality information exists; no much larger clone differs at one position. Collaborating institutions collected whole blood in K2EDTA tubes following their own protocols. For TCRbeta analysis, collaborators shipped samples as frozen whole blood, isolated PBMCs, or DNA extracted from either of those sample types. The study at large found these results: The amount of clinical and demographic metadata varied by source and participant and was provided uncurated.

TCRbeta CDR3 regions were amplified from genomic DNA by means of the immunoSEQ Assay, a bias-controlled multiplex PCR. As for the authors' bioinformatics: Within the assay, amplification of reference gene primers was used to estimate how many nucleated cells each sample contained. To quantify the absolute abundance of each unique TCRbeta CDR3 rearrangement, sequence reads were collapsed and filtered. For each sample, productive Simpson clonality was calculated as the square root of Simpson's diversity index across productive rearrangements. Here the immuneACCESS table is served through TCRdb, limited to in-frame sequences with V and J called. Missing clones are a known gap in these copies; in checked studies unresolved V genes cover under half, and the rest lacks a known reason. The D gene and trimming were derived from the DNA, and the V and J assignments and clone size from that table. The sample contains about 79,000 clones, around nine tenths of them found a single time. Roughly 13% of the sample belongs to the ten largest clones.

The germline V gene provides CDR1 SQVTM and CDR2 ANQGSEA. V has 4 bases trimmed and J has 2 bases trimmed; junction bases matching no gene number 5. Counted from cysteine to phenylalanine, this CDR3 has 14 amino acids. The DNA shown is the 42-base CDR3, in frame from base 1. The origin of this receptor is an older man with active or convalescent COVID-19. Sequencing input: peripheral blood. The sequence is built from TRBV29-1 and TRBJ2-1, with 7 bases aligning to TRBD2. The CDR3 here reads CSVVREFAYNEQFF. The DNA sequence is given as TGCAGCGTTGTGCGGGAGTTTGCCTACAATGAGCAGTTCTTC.